The clone carrying this T cell receptor (beta chain) occurred a few times. CDR1 is SGHRS, CDR2 YFSETQ, per germline. V was pared by 7 bases and J by 4 bases, with 11 bases of the junction left unmatched. The CDR3 has 15 amino acids. TCRdb reprocessed the 5' RACE reads with MiXCR, giving one entry per CDR3 protein. The top ten clones hold around 3.1% of a sample with 100,000 to 130,000 distinct CDR3 sequences, 9.5% to 13% of them seen once. The data derive from a study of early T cells in non-severe SARS-CoV-2 infection. Sequenced: whole blood. J is TRBJ1-5 and V is TRBV5-1, with 7 nucleotides matching TRBD1. The sequence came from an adult who was a healthcare worker with PCR-confirmed SARS-CoV-2 infection or an uninfected control (not recorded which). This CDR3 reads CASAIRSGGNQPQHF. The CDR3 bases are TGCGCCAGCGCCATTCGTTCAGGGGGTAATCAGCCCCAGCATTTT.